These T cell receptor beta chains were read from a single sample in a study of cytomegalovirus exposure and HLA in healthy donors. Clones were sequenced by immunoSEQ multiplex PCR, and TCRdb holds only the in-frame ones, with some missing. The data show about 140,000 clones, around 68% seen once. The sample comprised PBMCs. The receptors shown here come from a man between 25 and 39 years old in good health and CMV-seropositive. The CDR3 runs from the conserved cysteine through the conserved F or W.

TRBJ2-7,TRBV7-8,CASSLRDRVIEQYF
TRBJ2-1,TRBV29-1,CSPFMASGRAEQFF
TRBJ2-7,TRBV5-1,CASSFGSSYEQYF
TRBJ1-5,TRBV4-1,CASSHDRGLGQPQHF
TRBJ1-2,TRBV27,CASSSTVSNYGYTF
TRBJ2-5,TRBV9,CASSVDRTGGVETQYF
TRBJ2-1,TRBV28,CASSSSTGVSDEQFF
TRBJ1-4,TRBV2,CASSEGGQQNEKLFF
TRBJ2-7,TRBV19,CASSEGVGTSGPYEQYF
TRBJ2-6,TRBV2,CASSYLREAGANVLTF
TRBJ1-2,TRBV5-4,CASSVGQGYNYGYTF
TRBJ1-1,TRBV6-6,CASMMERSAFF
TRBJ2-1,TRBV30,CAWSVLAGGPNEQFF
TRBJ2-5,TRBV13,CASSLGPKSVQETQYF
TRBJ1-1,TRBV5-5,CASSSSADDWNTEAFF
TRBJ2-3,TRBV6-1,CASRMVGGDTQYF
TRBJ2-4,TRBV4-2,CASSQDFTGLAGVLRDIQYF
TRBJ2-1,TRBV19,CASSTGLAGGVTYNEQFF
TRBJ2-7,TRBV7-2,CASSQGARDEQYF
TRBJ2-1,TRBV11-2,CASSTGTQGEQFF
TRBJ1-1,TRBV28,CASSSFGTGVFEAFF
TRBJ1-2,TRBV7-9,CASSRGQGDGGGYTF
TRBJ1-4,TRBV6-1,CASSLVTGTNEKLFF
TRBJ2-1,TRBV7-3,CASSSGQGNNEQFF
TRBJ1-4,TRBV7-9,CASSLSTNEKLFF
TRBJ2-5,TRBV5-1,CASSQQETQYF
TRBJ2-7,TRBV7-2,CASSRGLAGPHEQYF